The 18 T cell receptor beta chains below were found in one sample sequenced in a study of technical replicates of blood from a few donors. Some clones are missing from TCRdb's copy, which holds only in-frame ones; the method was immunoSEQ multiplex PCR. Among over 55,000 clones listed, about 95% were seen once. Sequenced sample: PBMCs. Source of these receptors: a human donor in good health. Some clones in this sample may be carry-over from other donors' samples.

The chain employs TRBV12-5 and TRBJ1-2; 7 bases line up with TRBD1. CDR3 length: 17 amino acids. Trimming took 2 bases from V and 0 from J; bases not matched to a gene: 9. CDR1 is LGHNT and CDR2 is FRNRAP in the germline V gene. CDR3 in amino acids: CASGLPMLGTANYGYTF. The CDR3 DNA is TGTGCTAGTGGTTTGCCAATGTTAGGGACAGCTAACTATGGCTACACCTTC.

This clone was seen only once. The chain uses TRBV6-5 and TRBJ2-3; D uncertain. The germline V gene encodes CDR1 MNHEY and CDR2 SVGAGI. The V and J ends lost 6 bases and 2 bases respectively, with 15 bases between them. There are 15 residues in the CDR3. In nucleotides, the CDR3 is TGTGCCAGCAGATTTACTCATGCGGCCACAGATACGCAGTATTTT. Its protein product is CASRFTHAATDTQYF.

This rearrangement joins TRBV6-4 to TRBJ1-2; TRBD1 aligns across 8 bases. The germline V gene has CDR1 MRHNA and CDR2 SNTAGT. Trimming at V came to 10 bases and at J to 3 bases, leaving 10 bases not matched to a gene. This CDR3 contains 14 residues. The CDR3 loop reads CATRPTGGDYGYTF. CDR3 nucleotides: TGTGCCACTCGACCCACAGGGGGTGACTATGGCTACACCTTC.

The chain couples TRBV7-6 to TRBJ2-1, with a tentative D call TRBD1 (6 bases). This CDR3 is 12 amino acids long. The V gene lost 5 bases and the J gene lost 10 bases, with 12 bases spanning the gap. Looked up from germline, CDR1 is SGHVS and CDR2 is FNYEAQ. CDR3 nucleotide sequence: TGTGCCAGCAGCATCAACAGGGACGAGCAGTTCTTC. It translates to CASSINRDEQFF.

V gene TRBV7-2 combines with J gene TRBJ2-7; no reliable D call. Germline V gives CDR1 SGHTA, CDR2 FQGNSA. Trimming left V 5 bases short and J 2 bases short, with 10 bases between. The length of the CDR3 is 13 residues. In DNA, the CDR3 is TGTGCCAGCAGCCCCGTACGGGCCTACGAGCAGTACTTC. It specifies CASSPVRAYEQYF.

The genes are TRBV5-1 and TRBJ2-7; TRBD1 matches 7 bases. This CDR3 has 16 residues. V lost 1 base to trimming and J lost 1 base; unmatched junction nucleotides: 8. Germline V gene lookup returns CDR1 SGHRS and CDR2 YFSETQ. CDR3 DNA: TGCGCCAGCAGCTTGTTTCTTGGGGACAGTTCCTACGAGCAGTACTTC. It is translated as CASSLFLGDSSYEQYF.

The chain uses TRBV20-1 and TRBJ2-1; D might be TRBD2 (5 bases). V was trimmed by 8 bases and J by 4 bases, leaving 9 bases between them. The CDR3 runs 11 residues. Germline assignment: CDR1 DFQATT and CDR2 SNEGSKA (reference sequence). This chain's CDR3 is CSFSGYNEQFF. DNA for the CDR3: TGCAGTTTTTCGGGATACAATGAGCAGTTCTTC.

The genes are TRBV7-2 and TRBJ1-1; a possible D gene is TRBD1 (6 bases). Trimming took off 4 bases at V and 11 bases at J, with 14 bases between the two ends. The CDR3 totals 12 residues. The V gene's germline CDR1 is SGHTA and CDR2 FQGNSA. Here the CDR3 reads CASSSGQIRAFF. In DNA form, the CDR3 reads TGTGCCAGCAGCTCAGGACAGATTCGGGCTTTCTTT.

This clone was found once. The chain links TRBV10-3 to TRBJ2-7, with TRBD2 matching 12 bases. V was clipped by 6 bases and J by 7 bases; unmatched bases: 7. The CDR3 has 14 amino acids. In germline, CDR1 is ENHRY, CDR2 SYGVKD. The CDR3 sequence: CAIRPGLAGSEQYF. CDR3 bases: TGTGCCATCAGGCCGGGACTAGCGGGCTCGGAGCAGTACTTC.

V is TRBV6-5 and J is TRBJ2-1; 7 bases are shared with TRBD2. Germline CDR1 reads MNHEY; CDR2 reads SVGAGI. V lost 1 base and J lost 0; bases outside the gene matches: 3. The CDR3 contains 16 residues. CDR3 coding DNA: TGTGCCAGCAGTTACTTCGGGAGGCCCTCCTACAATGAGCAGTTCTTC. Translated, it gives CASSYFGRPSYNEQFF.

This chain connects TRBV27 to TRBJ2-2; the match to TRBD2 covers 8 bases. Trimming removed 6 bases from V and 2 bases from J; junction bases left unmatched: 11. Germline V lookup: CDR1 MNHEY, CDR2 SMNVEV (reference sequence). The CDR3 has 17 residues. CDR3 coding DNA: TGTGCCAGCAGACGCCCGCTGGCGGGAGGTAACACCGGGGAGCTGTTTTTT. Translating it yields CASRRPLAGGNTGELFF.

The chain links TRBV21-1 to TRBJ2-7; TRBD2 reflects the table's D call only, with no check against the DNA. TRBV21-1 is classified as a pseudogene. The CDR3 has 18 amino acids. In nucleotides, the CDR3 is TGTGCCAGCAGCAACCGGACTAGCGGGGGGGGGTTAAGCCTCGAGCAGTACTTC. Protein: CASSNRTSGGGLSLEQYF.

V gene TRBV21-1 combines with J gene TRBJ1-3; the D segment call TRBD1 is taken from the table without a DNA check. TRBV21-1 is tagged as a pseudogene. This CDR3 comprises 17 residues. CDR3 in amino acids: CASSTPLQGGTGNTIYF. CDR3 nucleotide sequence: TGTGCCAGCAGCACGCCGTTACAGGGGGGGACTGGAAACACCATATATTTT.

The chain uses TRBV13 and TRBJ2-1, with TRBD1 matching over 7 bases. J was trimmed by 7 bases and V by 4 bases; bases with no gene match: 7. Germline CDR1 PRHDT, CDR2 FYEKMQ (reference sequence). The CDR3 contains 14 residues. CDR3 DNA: TGTGCCAGCAGCTCCAGACAGGGTCTTAATGAGCAGTTCTTC. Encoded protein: CASSSRQGLNEQFF.

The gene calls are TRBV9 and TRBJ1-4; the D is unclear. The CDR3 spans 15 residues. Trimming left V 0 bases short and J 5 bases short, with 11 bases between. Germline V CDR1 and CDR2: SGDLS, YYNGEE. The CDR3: CASSVGWSGNEKLFF. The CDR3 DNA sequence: TGTGCCAGCAGCGTAGGTTGGTCGGGAAATGAAAAACTGTTTTTT.

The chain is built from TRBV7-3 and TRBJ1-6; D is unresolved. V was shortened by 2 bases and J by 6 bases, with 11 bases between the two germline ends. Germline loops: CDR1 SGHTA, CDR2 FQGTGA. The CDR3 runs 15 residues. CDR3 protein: CASSLRSIGNSPLHF. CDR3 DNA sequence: TGTGCCAGCAGCTTACGGTCAATCGGTAATTCACCCCTCCACTTT.

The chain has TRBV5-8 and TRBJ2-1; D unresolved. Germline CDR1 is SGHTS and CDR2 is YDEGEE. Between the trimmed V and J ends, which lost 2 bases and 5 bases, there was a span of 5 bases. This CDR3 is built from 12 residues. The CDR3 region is CASSFSDNEQFF. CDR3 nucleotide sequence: TGTGCCAGCAGCTTTTCGGACAATGAGCAGTTCTTC.

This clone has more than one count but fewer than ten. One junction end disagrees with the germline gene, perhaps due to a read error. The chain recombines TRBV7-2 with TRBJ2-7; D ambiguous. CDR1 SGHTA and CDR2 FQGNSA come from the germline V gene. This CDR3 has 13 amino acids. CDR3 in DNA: TGTGCCAGCAGCCCCGACTTCACCTACGAGCTGTACTTC. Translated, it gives CASSPDFTYELYF.